The clone carrying this TCR beta chain appeared once. The study recruited people aged roughly 18 to 89 years across more than 20 US areas. Participants were placed into cohorts based on the clinical history they reported. These data originate in a study of blood T cell repertoires in COVID-19. V lost 1 base, J lost 9 bases, and 25 bases lay in between. The V gene's germline CDR1 is LNHDA and CDR2 SQIVND (reference sequence). The CDR3 sequence is 19 residues long. Method: immunoSEQ multiplex PCR; TCRdb's copy keeps in-frame clones and lacks some. The profile shows about 150,000 clones, around four fifths of them singletons.

This sequence originates from a woman in her 40s who had recovered from COVID-19. The rearrangement links TRBV19 to TRBJ1-6; D is unclear. Sequencing was done on a sample of PBMCs or T cells enriched from blood (not recorded which). CDR3: CASSIVVAVKEGSFSPLHF. The CDR3 DNA sequence: TGTGCCAGTAGTATAGTTGTTGCAGTCAAGGAGGGTTCTTTTTCACCCCTCCACTTT.